The entry that follows covers one T cell receptor beta chain sequence. Reverse transcription of 0.5 to 1 ug RNA was carried out with random hexamers. immunoSEQ multiplex PCR amplified TCR beta CDR3 across 54 Vbeta, 13 Jbeta. TCRdb redid the calling of the immunoSEQ multiplex PCR reads with MiXCR, one entry per CDR3 protein. The table has around 130,000 distinct CDR3 sequences, 90% to 95% seen once. The CDR3 consists of 11 residues. Between the trimmed V and J ends, which lost 2 bases and 6 bases, there was a span of 1 base. These data come from a study of CD8 T cells in Susac syndrome. The sequence came from a human donor in good health. Input material: CD4+ T cells from PBMCs. V usage is TRBV12-3 or TRBV12-4 and J usage is TRBJ1-4, with D uncertain. In DNA, the CDR3 is TGTGCCAGCAGTTTATATGAAAAACTGTTTTTT. Amino acid sequence: CASSLYEKLFF.